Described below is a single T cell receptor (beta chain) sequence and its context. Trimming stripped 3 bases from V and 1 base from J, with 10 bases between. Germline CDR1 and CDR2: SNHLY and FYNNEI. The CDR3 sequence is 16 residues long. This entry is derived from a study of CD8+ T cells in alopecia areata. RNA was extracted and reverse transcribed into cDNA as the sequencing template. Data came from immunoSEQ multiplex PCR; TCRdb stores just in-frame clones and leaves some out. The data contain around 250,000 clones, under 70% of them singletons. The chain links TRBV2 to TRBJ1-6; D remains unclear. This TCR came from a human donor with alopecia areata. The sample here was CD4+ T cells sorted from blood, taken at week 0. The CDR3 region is CASSEGMGSYNSPLHF. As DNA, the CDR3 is TGTGCCAGCAGTGAGGGGATGGGTTCCTATAATTCACCCCTCCACTTT.